This TCR beta chain was sequenced for a study of cytomegalovirus exposure and HLA in healthy donors (dated by TCRdb to 2015 to 2018). Context from the whole study: An earlier analysis of approximately 600 of the donors reported approximately 270 Gb of sequence data and roughly 100 million unique TCR beta sequences from approximately 180 million T cells. In an earlier analysis of roughly 600 of the donors, high-throughput TCR beta sequencing was used to judge whether each TCR beta V gene segment behaved as functional or pseudogenic. In a later genetic analysis, genome-wide SNP genotypes for about 55% of the roughly 670 donors were used, and that subset was treated as a discovery cohort. Typing coverage varied by locus: 629-630 donors for A, B, C, DRB1 and DQB1; more than 500 for DQA1; 606 for DPA1; more than 450 for DPB1. A separate validation cohort of about 110 different subjects was used in addition to the 666-subject first cohort. Donor age, sex, ethnicity and CMV serostatus were compiled alongside the repertoire data. The study combined high-throughput TCR immunosequencing, statistical association of individual TCRs with disease status, and machine learning to predict cytomegalovirus infection status. The study used immunosequencing to profile the T cell repertoires of some 600 subjects and linked those repertoires to cytomegalovirus serostatus. Of the 300 to 500 genotyped donors, 81% were placed in the genetic ancestry cluster associated with self-reported Caucasian donors. Approximately 300 gigabases of sequencing data and roughly 80 million unique TCR sequences made up an early release that covered approximately 650 HLA-typed donors. About five DR-DQ haplotypes were handled as single units for association and clustering because linkage in the cohort was strong. Among 398 genotyped donors of the cohort, an average of roughly 230,000 unique TCR beta nucleotide sequences was sequenced per donor, of which about 18% were non-productive. In a later analysis, previously published TCR beta repertoires from 550 to 750 donors were re-analyzed and high-resolution HLA genotyping was added so that TCR occurrence patterns could be studied. Class I and class II HLA loci were covered by the typing at four-digit resolution. All discovery cohort repertoires had been generated on a single sequencing platform. The study aimed to test whether cataloging public T cell receptors could reveal signatures of past pathogen exposure. Rather than drawing on any new phenotypic data, the later analysis identified candidate immune exposures from TCR beta sequences and the way those sequences occurred across donors. The full study reports these points: Only TCR beta chains were sequenced in this cohort, and the absence of alpha or paired-chain data limited detectable features. V-gene and J-gene trimming of TCR beta chains was associated with a missense DCLRE1C variant in a later genetic analysis, and the association was replicated in an independent cohort. A few of the identified cytomegalovirus-associated TCR beta chains were confirmed in vitro to be specific for cytomegalovirus antigens. It was suggested by the authors that the approach could potentially be generalized to other disease states and immunological phenotypes. In an earlier analysis of about 600 of the donors, most TCR beta V segments appeared in productive rearrangements about 87% or about 30% of the time, broadly matching IMGT annotations. Several of the top co-occurrence clusters appeared to be linked to parvovirus B19, influenza, CMV and Epstein-Barr virus, according to a later analysis. According to a later genetic analysis, donors in an Asian-associated ancestry cluster had fewer N-insertions in productive TCRs than the approximately 630-donor mean. In a later analysis, HLA-associated TCR beta chains showed more clonal expansion and lower generation probabilities than non-associated chains that were equally common. The presence/absence analyses assumed that sequencing depth was roughly uniform across donors, and that assumption may not be true. The study gave a list of 150 to 200 TCR beta chains associated with cytomegalovirus. A later analysis found that most CMV-associated TCR beta chains appeared HLA-restricted, with HLA associations seemingly driven largely by CMV exposure. Because HLA typing was unavailable for some donors at each locus, only the typed subset was used in association tests. The sequencing pipeline was judged likely to have produced a cluster of highly shared sequence variants as a technical artifact. Linkage disequilibrium might explain the correlated functional status among segregating V segments, but an unknown experimental factor could not be excluded. A later analysis associated about 18,000 TCR beta sequences with specific HLA alleles at a false discovery rate of 0.05. In a later analysis, TCR association rates were found to vary across HLA loci, with the most associated TCRs seen for DRB1 alleles and the fewest for HLA-C alleles. A further reported finding was that TCR beta sequences accurately predicted the HLA-A and HLA-B alleles for most subjects in the first cohort. Because counts were too low, about 18 rarely observed V segments, including chromosome 9 orphons, were left out of the earlier analysis of about 620 of the donors. The classifier was reported to diagnose cytomegalovirus status with high specificity and sensitivity in both the original cohort and the validation cohort. Across donors, most TCR sequences were observed very rarely, whereas some public TCRs were present in many individuals. Strong co-occurrence of HLA alleles, especially DR and DQ, made assigning TCR associations to individual alleles difficult. CMV serostatus was the only immune exposure information available for the cohort.

The count of this clone is one. Its antigen remains unidentified. There are no base qualities to consult, and no much larger clone falls within one base. Library prep was done by the immunoSEQ multiplex PCR assay. The multiplex PCR relied on a mix of 60 forward primers for TCR Vbeta segments and 13 reverse primers for TCR Jbeta segments. A multiplex PCR assay on genomic DNA amplified the CDR3 region of rearranged TCR beta genes. Amplified TCR beta libraries were sequenced as 87-base-pair reads on the Illumina HiSeq System. Processing in the source paper ran as follows. Across the 500 to 750 repertoires, a later analysis counted roughly 84 million unique TCR beta chains, 9.5 million to 13 million of which were shared by at least two donors. Raw reads were error-corrected and collapsed into unique sequences with a nearest-neighbor algorithm that merged closely related sequences to remove PCR and sequencing errors. CDR3 sequences were aligned to IMGT reference sequences to assign V, D and J gene segments. For a sequence to be retained, a match of at least six nucleotides to both a V gene segment and a J gene segment was required. Rearrangements were called productive when the CDR3 lacked stop codons and stayed in frame with V and J; all others were non-productive. CDR3 was defined by IMGT convention, running from the second conserved V-encoded cysteine to the conserved J-encoded phenylalanine. Sequences without an unambiguous match to a single V gene segment were excluded from the earlier analysis of approximately 560 of the donors. An earlier analysis of a few hundred of the donors called V segments functional above 56.7% productive rearrangements and segregating when the between-donor standard deviation exceeded 5%. A statistical classification framework was built to diagnose cytomegalovirus status from the catalog of TCR beta chain sequences. In a later analysis, TCR nucleotide sequences were compared against IMGT/GENE-DB human TR gene sequences so that V and J genes could be assigned. The TCRdist pipeline was used in a later analysis to assign CDR3 sequences and most-parsimonious VDJ recombination scenarios. A later analysis defined each TCR beta chain by its CDR3 amino acid sequence plus V-gene family, and excluded reads lacking a unique V-gene family. A later analysis removed 450 to 600 highly shared, low-generation-probability nucleotide sequences to deal with suspected cross-contamination and a sequencing artifact. In a later analysis, a clonal expansion index for each public chain was calculated from normalized within-repertoire ranks of inferred template counts. In a later analysis, generation probabilities were computed with a VDJ recombination model fitted to out-of-frame rearrangements, and the resulting probabilities were checked against IGoR. Hypergeometric tests were used in a later analysis to score TCR-TCR, TCR-HLA and TCR-CMV co-occurrence, with a repertoire-size bias correction applied to the TCR pairs. A later analysis estimated false discovery rates by permuting HLA or CMV assignments 20 times. In a later analysis, co-occurring TCRs were grouped using DBSCAN, with TCRdist sequence similarity added in when clustering inside HLA-allele-positive subsets. Repertoires with fewer than 30,000 or more than 120,000 public chains were left out of co-occurrence clustering, as were five repertoires with anomalous nucleotide sharing. Imported from immuneACCESS, the table was reduced by TCRdb to in-frame sequences with V and J called. These copies leave out some clones; in studies compared against another copy, an unresolved V gene accounts for under half, and the cause of the remainder is not known. The DNA gave D and trimming, while V, J and clone size come from that table. For this sample the table gives more than 85,000 clones, of which roughly 76% were detected only once. The ten most abundant clones make up roughly 2% of the sample.

The cohort comprised 670 or so healthy bone marrow donors. All cohort members were sampled while nominally healthy, although unrecorded immune exposures were likely present. The donor tested CMV seronegative, placing the donor among the roughly 400 seronegative members of the cohort. A peripheral blood sample was collected from each donor, and TCR beta sequencing was performed on peripheral blood mononuclear cells. Genomic DNA extraction from the blood cell samples was performed with the Qiagen DNeasy Blood Extraction Kit. Sequenced sample: PBMCs. The receptor's source is a man between 40 and 49 years old in good health and CMV-seronegative.

The DNA reads TGTGCTAGTGGTGTTGGGACAGGGGTGTACAATGAGCAGTTCTTC. This yields the protein CASGVGTGVYNEQFF. Recombination joined TRBV12-5 with TRBJ2-1, and 10 junctional nucleotides match TRBD1. V is pruned by 5 bases and J by 4 bases, leaving 5 bases of the junction without a gene match. As encoded in the germline V gene, CDR1 is LGHNT while CDR2 is FRNRAP. Reading from cysteine to phenylalanine, the CDR3 counts 15 amino acids. The entry retains the CDR3 DNA only, 45 bases that are in frame from base 1.